The 26 T cell receptor beta chains presented below share a single source sample, sequenced in a study of blood T cell repertoires in COVID-19. Here immunoSEQ multiplex PCR was the method, and the copy in TCRdb shows in-frame clones only, minus some. The table shows some 320,000 clones, with 89% occurring only once. Sequences were obtained from PBMCs or T cells enriched from blood (not recorded which). These receptor sequences come from a man aged 60 to 75 who had recovered from COVID-19.

This clone was seen a single time. This chain connects TRBV7-3 to TRBJ2-1; TRBD2 matches at 9 bases. Losses at the gene ends were 2 bases for V and 5 bases for J; bases not matched to a gene: 1. Germline V gene data show CDR1 as SGHTA and CDR2 as FQGTGA. The CDR3 totals 14 residues. The CDR3 spells CASSLGTSNNEQFF. CDR3 coding DNA: TGTGCCAGCAGCTTAGGGACTAGCAACAATGAGCAGTTCTTC.

The V and J genes are TRBV5-1 and TRBJ2-1; D unclear. This CDR3 is built from 12 residues. Germline V gene lookup returns CDR1 SGHRS and CDR2 YFSETQ. The V gene lost 4 bases and the J gene lost 4 bases, with 6 bases spanning the gap. CDR3 protein: CASSTQYNEQFF. In DNA form, the CDR3 reads TGCGCCAGCAGCACACAGTACAATGAGCAGTTCTTC. Full variable domain (rest looked up from reference TRBV5-1 and TRBJ2-1): KAGVTQTPRYLIKTRGQQVTLSCSPISGHRSVSWYQQTPGQGLQFLFEYFSETQRNKGNFPGRFSGRQFSNSRSEMNVSTLELGDSALYLCASSTQYNEQFFGPGTRLTVL.

The rearrangement joins TRBV3-1 (or the pseudogene TRBV3-2) to TRBJ1-2, with 10 bases fitting TRBD1. V lost 3 bases and J lost 4; bases outside the gene matches: 5. This CDR3 is built from 15 residues. The germline V gene encodes CDR1 LGHDT and CDR2 YNNKEL (reference sequence). CDR3 residues: CASSQTGGASYGYTF. In DNA form, the CDR3 reads TGTGCCAGCAGCCAGACAGGGGGCGCAAGCTATGGCTACACCTTC.

The chain uses TRBV5-1 and TRBJ2-2; tentative D call: TRBD2 (5 bases). Trimming left V 0 bases short and J 4 bases short, with 13 bases between. This CDR3 comprises 16 residues. The germline V gene has CDR1 SGHRS and CDR2 YFSETQ. CDR3 bases: TGCGCCAGCAGCTTGGCCACGACTACGGTCACCGGGGAGCTGTTTTTT. Its protein product is CASSLATTTVTGELFF.

The J gene is TRBJ1-5, the V gene TRBV6-5; 9 bases line up with TRBD1. The germline V gene encodes CDR1 MNHEY and CDR2 SVGAGI. This CDR3 comprises 13 residues. J was trimmed by 4 bases and V by 7 bases; bases with no gene match: 2. This chain's CDR3 is CASTQGANQPQHF. For the CDR3, the DNA is TGTGCCAGCACACAGGGGGCAAATCAGCCCCAGCATTTT.

Only one count was recorded for this clone. The chain combines TRBV29-1 with TRBJ1-1; perhaps TRBD1 as D (6 bases). Germline-derived CDR1 and CDR2 are SQVTM and ANQGSEA. The CDR3 is 15 amino acids. Trimming removed 7 bases from V and 0 bases from J, with 18 bases in between. Here the CDR3 reads CSAPLLQGLNTEAFF. The CDR3, as DNA: TGCAGCGCCCCTCTTCTACAGGGCCTGAACACTGAAGCTTTCTTT.

The V call is TRBV14, the J call TRBJ2-5; D might be TRBD1 (5 bases). Trimming removed 0 bases from V and 1 base from J, with 12 bases in between. The CDR3 sequence is 16 residues long. CDR1 and CDR2 from the germline V gene are SGHDN and FVKESK. The CDR3 DNA follows: TGTGCCAGCAGCCAAGATTGGGGCCCACTCCAAGAGACCCAGTACTTC. This sequence encodes CASSQDWGPLQETQYF.

The chain uses TRBV5-6 and TRBJ2-2; a possible D gene is TRBD1 (5 bases). Germline V gene data show CDR1 as SGHDT and CDR2 as YYEEEE. V lost 4 bases and J 4 bases, leaving 14 bases between the germline ends. This CDR3 is 15 amino acids long. This CDR3 is CASSRRRQPTGELFF. The CDR3 DNA follows: TGTGCCAGCAGCCGGCGGCGACAGCCCACCGGGGAGCTGTTTTTT.

This sequence joins TRBV6-5 and TRBJ1-5; D perhaps matches TRBD1 (6 bases). The CDR3 is 15 amino acids. V was shortened by 10 bases and J by 2 bases, with 18 bases between the two germline ends. Germline CDR1 reads MNHEY; CDR2 reads SVGAGI. The CDR3 DNA reads TGTGCCAACCTACAGACAGGCTTCCGCAATCAGCCCCAGCATTTT. Protein sequence: CANLQTGFRNQPQHF.

J is TRBJ2-1 and V is TRBV24-1, with TRBD2 as a possible D gene (6 bases). CDR3 length: 15 amino acids. Between the trimmed V and J ends, which lost 4 bases and 2 bases, there was a span of 11 bases. Germline assignment: CDR1 KGHDR and CDR2 SFDVKD. The CDR3 protein is CATSEGGTAYNEQFF. CDR3 nucleotide sequence: TGTGCCACCAGTGAGGGCGGGACGGCCTACAATGAGCAGTTCTTC.

This chain joins TRBV14 and TRBJ2-2; D is unresolved. The CDR3 is made up of 12 amino acids. With 4 bases removed from V and 6 bases from J, the gap between germline ends came to 6 bases. The V gene's germline CDR1 is SGHDN and CDR2 FVKESK. This CDR3 reads CASSLLSGELFF. Written as DNA, the CDR3 is TGTGCCAGCAGCCTTCTATCCGGGGAGCTGTTTTTT. Using reference TRBV14 and TRBJ2-2 for the parts outside the CDR3, the full variable domain is EAGVTQFPSHSVIEKGQTVTLRCDPISGHDNLYWYRRVMGKEIKFLLHFVKESKQDESGMPNNRFLAERTGGTYSTLKVQPAELEDSGVYFCASSLLSGELFFGEGSRLTVL.

This chain links TRBV9 with TRBJ2-5; no reliable D call. The CDR3 extends over 14 amino acids. Germline-derived CDR1 and CDR2 are SGDLS and YYNGEE. V lost 0 bases and J 5 bases, leaving 11 bases between the germline ends. Here the CDR3 reads CASSVGQETETQYF. CDR3 nucleotides: TGTGCCAGCAGCGTAGGGCAGGAAACGGAGACCCAGTACTTC.

The V call is TRBV3-1 (or the pseudogene TRBV3-2), the J call TRBJ1-2, with a weak D call TRBD1 (5 bases). The V end lost 4 bases, the J end lost 4 bases, and 19 bases lay between the germline ends. The germline V gene encodes CDR1 LGHDT and CDR2 YNNKEL (reference sequence). The CDR3 has 16 amino acids. For the CDR3, the DNA is TGTGCCAGCAGCCCCCAACAGGTCCCCCTATCCTATGGCTACACCTTC. This codes for CASSPQQVPLSYGYTF.

The chain recombines TRBV6-4 with TRBJ2-7; TRBD2 agrees at 7 bases. From germline, CDR1 is MRHNA and CDR2 SNTAGT. The CDR3 totals 16 residues. Germline trimming cut 2 bases from V and 6 bases from J; bases unmatched to any gene: 13. The DNA for the CDR3 is TGTGCCAGCAGTGACGGTCGGTTAGCGGGTTGTGGCGAGCAGTACTTC. Amino acids: CASSDGRLAGCGEQYF.

The V and J genes are TRBV24-1 and TRBJ1-2, with 9 positions matching TRBD1. This CDR3 has 15 residues. Germline V gene lookup returns CDR1 KGHDR and CDR2 SFDVKD. The V and J ends lost 4 bases and 8 bases, in that order; junction bases with no gene match: 10. The CDR3 here is CATSDPTGTGQGYTF. As DNA, the CDR3 is TGTGCCACCAGTGACCCGACCGGGACAGGGCAAGGCTACACCTTC.

This chain's CDR3 is CASSLRAWTGATEAFF. In nucleotides, the CDR3 is TGTGCCAGCAGTTTACGGGCTTGGACAGGGGCCACTGAAGCTTTCTTT. This rearrangement joins TRBV28 to TRBJ1-1; 9 bases match TRBD1. This CDR3 contains 16 residues. V lost 2 bases to trimming and J lost 4 bases; unmatched junction nucleotides: 8. Germline V gene sequence: CDR1 MDHEN, CDR2 SYDVKM.

The chain links TRBV11-2 to TRBJ2-1; D is perhaps TRBD1 (6 bases). The V and J ends lost 3 bases and 3 bases respectively, with 9 bases between them. Germline values: CDR1 SGHAT, CDR2 FQNNGV. This CDR3 has 14 amino acids. CDR3 DNA: TGTGCCAGCAGCTTGGGACAATACTACAATGAGCAGTTCTTC. Its translation is CASSLGQYYNEQFF.

J is TRBJ1-1 and V is TRBV6-2 or TRBV6-3, with a possible D match to TRBD1 (5 bases). Germline CDR1 is MNHEY and CDR2 is SVGEGT. This CDR3 is 15 amino acids long. V lost 5 bases and J 0 bases, leaving 13 bases between the germline ends. The CDR3 loop reads CASSTLAGLNTEAFF. The CDR3 DNA is TGTGCCAGCAGTACCCTAGCGGGGCTGAACACTGAAGCTTTCTTT.

CDR3 bases: TGTGCCAGCAATCCAGGGGGGTCCAATCAGCCCCAGCATTTT. It specifies CASNPGGSNQPQHF. The chain combines TRBV7-9 with TRBJ1-5; TRBD1 matches 7 bases. Trimming cost V 7 bases and J 3 bases; bases outside gene matches: 6. CDR3 size: 14 residues. CDR1 and CDR2 from the germline V gene are SEHNR and FQNEAQ (reference sequence).

The CDR3 DNA reads TGCGCCAGCAGCGAAACAGGGTCTGGGGCCAACGTCCTGACTTTC. It specifies CASSETGSGANVLTF. The chain uses TRBV5-1 and TRBJ2-6; tentative D call: TRBD1 (6 bases). V was pared by 4 bases and J by 1 base, with 9 bases between. Germline lookup yields CDR1 SGHRS and CDR2 YFSETQ. The CDR3 totals 15 residues.

The rearrangement uses TRBV28 and TRBJ2-7, with D possibly matching TRBD2 (6 bases). Germline CDR1 MDHEN, CDR2 SYDVKM. CDR3 length: 14 residues. V was shortened by 3 bases and J by 7 bases, with 16 bases between the two germline ends. CDR3 sequence reads: CASSFKGRFEEQYF. CDR3 DNA sequence: TGTGCCAGCAGTTTCAAGGGGAGGTTCGAGGAGCAGTACTTC.

The V and J genes are TRBV11-2 and TRBJ1-6; TRBD1 is a possible D gene (5 bases). CDR1 is SGHAT and CDR2 is FQNNGV in the germline V gene. CDR3 length equals 13 residues. V lost 3 bases, J lost 6 bases, and 6 bases lay in between. The CDR3, as DNA: TGTGCCAGCAGCTTGACAGCTAATTCACCCCTCCACTTT. This encodes CASSLTANSPLHF.

The chain links TRBV7-9 to TRBJ2-7; perhaps TRBD2 as D (6 bases). The germline V gene encodes CDR1 SEHNR and CDR2 FQNEAQ (reference sequence). V lost 4 bases, J lost 7 bases, and 11 bases lay in between. The CDR3 has 12 amino acids. CDR3 DNA sequence: TGTGCCAGCAGCTGGGAGGAGAGGGAGCAGTACTTC. Amino acid sequence: CASSWEEREQYF.

This clone was recorded only once. The chain carries TRBV18 and TRBJ2-5; 9 bases fit TRBD2. V was pared by 4 bases and J by 2 bases, with 14 bases of the junction left unmatched. Looked up from germline, CDR1 is KGHSH and CDR2 is LQKENI. This CDR3 contains 18 residues. In nucleotides, the CDR3 is TGTGCCAGCTCACTCTCCGGTGGGCTAGCGGGATTTCAAGAGACCCAGTACTTC. Translation: CASSLSGGLAGFQETQYF.

V usage is TRBV15 and J usage is TRBJ2-3, with D unresolved. V dropped 0 bases and J dropped 3 bases, with 13 bases sitting between them. The CDR3 runs to 16 residues. Looked up from germline, CDR1 is LNHNV and CDR2 is YYDKDF (reference sequence). This chain's CDR3 is CATSRDWALTTDTQYF. CDR3 DNA: TGTGCCACCAGCAGAGATTGGGCCCTCACTACAGATACGCAGTATTTT.

This clone was seen only a few times. The chain joins TRBV6-5 to TRBJ1-5, with 7 bases that match TRBD1. Germline values: CDR1 MNHEY, CDR2 SVGAGI. The CDR3 has 13 amino acids. The junction had 3 bases not matched to a gene; V was cut back by 6 bases and J by 4 bases. This chain's CDR3 is CASRKDRNQPQHF. The CDR3 coding sequence is TGTGCCAGCAGGAAGGACAGGAATCAGCCCCAGCATTTT.